This T cell receptor (beta chain) was retrieved from a study of T cell repertoires in cytomegalovirus infection. About the research overall: In the study, CMV epitopes included recently identified HLA-C-restricted and well-studied HLA-B-restricted ones. Signatures in public TCR beta sequences pointed to both CMV infection and matching HLA type. Findings of the study overall: HLA-C-restricted CMV clonotypes gave the most frequent clonotype in two of eight donors. Cumulative public TCR beta family frequency identified carriers of CMV plus the relevant HLA.

TCRdb ran MiXCR on the reads and lists one entry per CDR3 protein. The repertoire consists of about half a million distinct CDR3 sequences, with under 55% occurring once and the leading ten covering just under 45%. Remarks on this clonotype: Its matching antigen is unknown.

In germline, CDR1 is SGHTA, CDR2 FQGNSA. The V end was cut by 5 bases, the J end by 14 bases, with 17 bases between. The CDR3 is made up of 12 amino acids. The chain employs TRBV7-2 and TRBJ2-3; no clear D. This receptor was identified in a human donor in good health (CMV status not recorded). Some clones in this sample may be carry-over from other donors' samples. Sequences were derived from cultured PBMCs, sampled from culture after CMV antigen stimulation. For the CDR3, the DNA is TGTGCCAGCAGCGATAGATTCCACCCGCCGTATTTT. It encodes CASSDRFHPPYF.